This T cell receptor beta chain comes out of a study of T cells in women clearing cervical HPV infection. For the study at large: Only a few women had HLA typing results available.

Genomic DNA, averaging around 1,200 ng per sample, yielded TCR beta CDR3 via immunoSEQ. This table comes from immunoSEQ multiplex PCR, and its TCRdb copy is limited to in-frame clones, with some not included. The sample data list 20,000 to 25,000 clones. About this clone: The antigen is not known. The CDR3 end is not reached by the read, which stops 3 residues before it; the germline J gene fills it in.

Study-level findings and limits: A classifier using richness and V gene abundances reached an AUC of roughly 0.83.

CDR1 SQVTM and CDR2 ANQGSEA come from the germline V gene. The CDR3 is 12 residues long. This receptor was taken from a woman between 18 and 70 years old with a cervical HPV16 infection that either progressed to CIN3+ or cleared (not recorded which). The V and J genes are TRBV29-1 and TRBJ1-2; TRBD1 is a possible D gene (5 bases). The sequenced sample was blood buffy coat. The CDR3 DNA, read in part, is TGCAGCGTTGTTCTAGCGGGGGGATTT. It codes for CSVVLAGGF. The CDR3, in full, reads CSVVLAGGFYTF.